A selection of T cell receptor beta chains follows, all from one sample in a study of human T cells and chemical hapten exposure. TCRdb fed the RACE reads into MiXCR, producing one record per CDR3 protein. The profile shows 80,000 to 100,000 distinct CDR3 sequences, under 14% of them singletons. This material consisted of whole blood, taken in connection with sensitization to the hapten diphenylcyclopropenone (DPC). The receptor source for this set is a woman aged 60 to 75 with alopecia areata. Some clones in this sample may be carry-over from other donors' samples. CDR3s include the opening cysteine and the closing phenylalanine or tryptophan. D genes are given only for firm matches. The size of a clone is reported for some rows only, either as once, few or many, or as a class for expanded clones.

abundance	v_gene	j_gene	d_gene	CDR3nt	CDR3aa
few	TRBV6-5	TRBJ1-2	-	TGTGCCAGCAGTTACTCAGGGAGGGGGGCCTATGGCTACACCTTC	CASSYSGRGAYGYTF
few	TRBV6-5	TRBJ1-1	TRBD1	TGTGCCAGCAGAGCGACAGGGCAGAACACTGAAGCTTTCTTT	CASRATGQNTEAFF
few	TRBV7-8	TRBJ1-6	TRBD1	TGTGCCAGCAGCTTAGTCAGTCAGGGGGGGAGTTATTCACCCCTCCACTTT	CASSLVSQGGSYSPLHF
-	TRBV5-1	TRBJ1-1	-	TGCGCCAGCAGCCGTGCGACAGTAATGAACACTGAAGCTTTCTTT	CASSRATVMNTEAFF
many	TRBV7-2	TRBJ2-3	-	TGTGCCAGCAGCCCTTACGGAGATACGCAGTATTTT	CASSPYGDTQYF
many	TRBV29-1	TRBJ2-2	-	TGCAGCGCAGGGGTAGGGAGGAGCACCGGGGAGCTGTTTTTT	CSAGVGRSTGELFF
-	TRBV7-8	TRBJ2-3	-	TGTGCCAGCTCCCTAGGTGGTGCCGGCACAGATACGCAGTATTTT	CASSLGGAGTDTQYF
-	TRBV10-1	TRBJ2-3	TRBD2	TGCGCCAGCAGTGAGTCTGGACTAGCCCCCACAGATACGCAGTATTTT	CASSESGLAPTDTQYF
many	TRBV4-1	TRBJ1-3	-	TGCGCCAGCAGCAACCATCCCCCCTTGTTAATTGTAAGGGACTCTGGAAACACCATATATTTT	CASSNHPPLLIVRDSGNTIYF
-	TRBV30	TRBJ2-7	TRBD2	TGTGCCTGGAGTTACTTAAGAGCGACTAGCGGGGGTTACGAGCAGTACTTC	CAWSYLRATSGGYEQYF
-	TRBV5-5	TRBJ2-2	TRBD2	TGTGCCAGCAGCTTGGTCCCACGCCTAGCGGGGAACACCGGGGAGCTGTTTTTT	CASSLVPRLAGNTGELFF
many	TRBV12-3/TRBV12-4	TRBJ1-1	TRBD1	TGTGCCAGCAGTGCCCGGGACAGGGATATTCCTGAAGCTTTCTTT	CASSARDRDIPEAFF
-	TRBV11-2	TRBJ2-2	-	TGTGCCAGCAGCTTCGGCAGGGTGGGCTGGAGCGCGAACACCGGGGAGCTGTTTTTT	CASSFGRVGWSANTGELFF
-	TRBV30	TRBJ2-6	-	TGTGCCTCTCCAGCCCGCTCTGGGGCCAACGTCCTGACTTTC	CASPARSGANVLTF
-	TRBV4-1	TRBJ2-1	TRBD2	TGCGCCAGCAGGGCCCTAGCGGGGGGCACCACTGAGCAGTTCTTC	CASRALAGGTTEQFF
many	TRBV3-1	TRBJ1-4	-	TGTGCCAGCAGCCAAAGTCCTACGGGTGAAAAACTGTTTTTT	CASSQSPTGEKLFF
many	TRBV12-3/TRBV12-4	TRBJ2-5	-	TGTGCCAGCAGGGGCGGGTCACAAGAGACCCAGTACTTC	CASRGGSQETQYF
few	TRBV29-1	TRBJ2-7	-	TGCAGCGTTACAGACCCAGGTTCCTCCTACGAGCAGTACTTC	CSVTDPGSSYEQYF
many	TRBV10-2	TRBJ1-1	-	TGCGCCAGCACCAGGGGTCTTAACACTGAAGCTTTCTTT	CASTRGLNTEAFF
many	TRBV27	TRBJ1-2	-	TGTGCCAGCAGTTTTGGGTCGGACAGCCCCTATGGCTACACCTTC	CASSFGSDSPYGYTF